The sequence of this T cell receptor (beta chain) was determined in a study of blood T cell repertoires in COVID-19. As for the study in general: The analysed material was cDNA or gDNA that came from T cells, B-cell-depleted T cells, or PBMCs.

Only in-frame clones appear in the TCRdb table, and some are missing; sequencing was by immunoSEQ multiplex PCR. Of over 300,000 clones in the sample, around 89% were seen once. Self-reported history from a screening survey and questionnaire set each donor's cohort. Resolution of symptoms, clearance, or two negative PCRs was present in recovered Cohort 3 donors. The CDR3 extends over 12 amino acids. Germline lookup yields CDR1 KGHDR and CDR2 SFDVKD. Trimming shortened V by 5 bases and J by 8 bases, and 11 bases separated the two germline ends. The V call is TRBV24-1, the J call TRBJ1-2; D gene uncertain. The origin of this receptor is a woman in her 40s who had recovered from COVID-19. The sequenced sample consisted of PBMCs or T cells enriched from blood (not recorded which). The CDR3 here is CATSAIGGGYTF. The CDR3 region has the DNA TGTGCCACCAGTGCCATAGGAGGGGGCTACACCTTC.